Detailed here is one TCR beta chain. The table came from immunoSEQ multiplex PCR; TCRdb's copy has only in-frame clones and leaves some out. Among 150,000 to 250,000 clones listed, roughly 82% were seen once. The entry originates in a study of blood T cell repertoires in COVID-19. Among Cohort 3 donors, those recovered had two negative PCRs, clearance, or symptom resolution. V shed 1 base and J shed 2 bases, with 6 bases lying between them. The CDR3 is 14 residues long. Germline CDR1 SGHAT, CDR2 FQNNGV. This clonotype originated in a man aged 40-50 years who had recovered from COVID-19. The specimen was PBMCs or T cells enriched from blood (not recorded which). The chain couples TRBV11-2 to TRBJ2-1; D not resolved. DNA of the CDR3: TGTGCCAGCAGCTTAGTAATTACCTACAATGAGCAGTTCTTC. Protein: CASSLVITYNEQFF.